These 30 T cell receptor beta chains were sequenced from one sample in a study of CD8 T cells in Susac syndrome. The authors reverse transcribed roughly 0.5 to 1 ug RNA with random hexamers. TCRdb itself ran the immunoSEQ multiplex PCR reads through MiXCR, one entry per CDR3 protein. This table has 400,000 to 550,000 distinct CDR3 sequences, about 85% appearing once. Source material: CD8+ T cells from PBMCs. The receptors derive from a human donor with multiple sclerosis.

The V gene is TRBV18, the J gene TRBJ1-4; TRBD1 might be the D (5 bases). Looked up from germline, CDR1 is KGHSH and CDR2 is LQKENI. CDR3 length: 18 amino acids. V shed 0 bases and J shed 6 bases, with 20 bases lying between them. CDR3 residues: CASSPPLYSSGYYEKLFF. The CDR3 nucleotides read TGTGCCAGCTCACCACCGTTGTACTCGTCAGGGTACTATGAAAAACTGTTTTTT.

The V call is TRBV14, the J call TRBJ2-2; D not resolved. V was trimmed by 0 bases and J by 6 bases, leaving 5 bases between them. The V gene's germline CDR1 is SGHDN and CDR2 FVKESK. The CDR3 runs 13 residues. CDR3 loop: CASSQDLPGELFF. In DNA form, the CDR3 reads TGTGCCAGCAGCCAAGATTTGCCCGGGGAGCTGTTTTTT.

The rearrangement joins TRBV28 to TRBJ2-2; D remains unclear. The V end lost 5 bases, the J end lost 13 bases, and 11 bases lay between the germline ends. This CDR3 is 11 amino acids long. The germline CDR1 and CDR2 sequences are MDHEN and SYDVKM. The CDR3 loop is CASSLPGSLFF. CDR3 sequence (DNA): TGTGCCAGCAGTCTCCCTGGGTCGCTGTTTTTT.

In its sample, this clonotype was seen once. CDR3 nucleotide sequence: TGTGCCAGCAGTTACTCGAGTGGGGGGGGGAACACTGAAGCTTTCTTT. This gives the protein CASSYSSGGGNTEAFF. The chain links TRBV6-5 to TRBJ1-1, with D possibly matching TRBD1 (5 bases). The CDR3 extends over 16 amino acids. Trimming cost V 0 bases and J 1 base, with 12 bases left between them. Germline-derived CDR1 and CDR2 are MNHEY and SVGAGI.

The V and J genes are TRBV21-1 and TRBJ1-1; the D call TRBD1 from the table was never checked on the DNA. TRBV21-1 is labeled a pseudogene. CDR3 length: 15 residues. CDR3 sequence reads: CASSGPGRLNTEAFF. The CDR3 DNA follows: TGTGCCAGCAGCGGTCCGGGACGACTGAACACTGAAGCTTTCTTT.

This rearrangement joins TRBV20-1 to TRBJ1-1, with D maybe TRBD1 (5 bases). V dropped 2 bases and J dropped 6 bases, with 16 bases sitting between them. The CDR3 is made up of 14 amino acids. Germline V gene sequence: CDR1 DFQATT, CDR2 SNEGSKA (reference sequence). In DNA form, the CDR3 reads TGCAGTGCTAGACGGGGACCCACGGGAGCTGAAGCTTTCTTT. Encoded protein: CSARRGPTGAEAFF.

The chain combines TRBV25-1 with TRBJ1-6; D ambiguous. CDR3 length: 14 amino acids. V was cut by 3 bases and J by 8 bases, with 11 bases left in between. The germline CDR1 and CDR2 sequences are MGHDK and SYGVNS. The CDR3 sequence: CASSDWTGDSPLHF. The CDR3 coding sequence is TGTGCCAGCAGTGATTGGACTGGGGATTCACCCCTCCACTTT.

The chain employs TRBV19 and TRBJ2-1; D unclear. This CDR3 is built from 12 residues. Germline CDR1 is LNHDA and CDR2 is SQIVND (reference sequence). V was cut by 6 bases and J by 4 bases, with 7 bases left in between. CDR3 region: CASSVKYNEQFF. Written as DNA, the CDR3 is TGTGCCAGTAGCGTAAAGTACAATGAGCAGTTCTTC.

The chain is built from TRBV6-6 and TRBJ2-7; 9 bases align to TRBD2. This CDR3 comprises 15 residues. The V gene's germline CDR1 is MNHNY and CDR2 SVGAGI (reference sequence). J was trimmed by 3 bases and V by 6 bases; bases with no gene match: 9. The DNA of the CDR3 is TGTGCCAGCAGCAACCCCCGACTAGCGGACTACGAGCAGTACTTC. Amino acid sequence: CASSNPRLADYEQYF.

The chain uses TRBV30 and TRBJ2-5; no firm D call. The CDR3 has 15 amino acids. Trimming took 4 bases from V and 4 from J, leaving 19 bases between them. Germline assignment: CDR1 GTSNPN and CDR2 SVGIG (reference sequence). The CDR3 protein is CAWIQWAPWGETQYF. In nucleotides, the CDR3 is TGTGCCTGGATTCAATGGGCTCCTTGGGGAGAGACCCAGTACTTC.

The chain couples TRBV28 to TRBJ2-2; the match to TRBD2 covers 7 bases. The CDR3 spans 16 residues. The ends lost 6 bases at V and 0 bases at J; junction bases unmatched: 7. Germline V lookup: CDR1 MDHEN, CDR2 SYDVKM. CDR3 bases: TGTGCCAGCAGGGAGATCCTAGCGGCGAACACCGGGGAGCTGTTTTTT. This encodes CASREILAANTGELFF.

This clonotype appeared a single time. The V gene is TRBV4-1, the J gene TRBJ2-6, with D unresolved. V was pared by 8 bases and J by 1 base, with 15 bases between. The germline V gene encodes CDR1 MGHRA and CDR2 YSYEKL. The length of the CDR3 is 16 residues. The CDR3 DNA sequence: TGCGCCAGCGTCGAATCACTGGGGTCTGGGGCCAACGTCCTGACTTTC. It encodes CASVESLGSGANVLTF.

V usage is TRBV2 and J usage is TRBJ1-2; 8 bases map to TRBD1. Trimming took 11 bases from V and 3 from J; bases not matched to a gene: 8. Germline values: CDR1 SNHLY, CDR2 FYNNEI. CDR3 length: 13 residues. The CDR3: CAVSGGTDYGYTF. CDR3 nucleotide sequence: TGTGCCGTCTCAGGGGGCACGGACTATGGCTACACCTTC.

The chain uses TRBV7-9 and TRBJ2-7, with D possibly being TRBD2 (7 bases). Between the trimmed V and J ends, which lost 1 base and 2 bases, there was a span of 12 bases. The CDR3 has 15 residues. From germline, CDR1 is SEHNR and CDR2 FQNEAQ (reference sequence). The CDR3 DNA reads as TGTGCCAGCAGCTTAGATAAGGGGGGGCCCTACGAGCAGTACTTC. Its translation is CASSLDKGGPYEQYF. Variable domain in full (rest from reference TRBV7-9 and TRBJ2-7): DTGVSQNPRHKITKRGQNVTFRCDPISEHNRLYWYRQTLGQGPEFLTYFQNEAQLEKSRLLSDRFSAERPKGSFSTLEIQRTEQGDSAMYLCASSLDKGGPYEQYFGPGTRLTVT.

The chain carries TRBV9 and TRBJ2-7, with D possibly matching TRBD1 (6 bases). Trimming removed 6 bases at V and 3 bases at J, with 16 bases between. CDR1 is SGDLS, CDR2 YYNGEE, per germline. This CDR3 spans 14 amino acids. CDR3 region: CASTPGAGVYEQYF. The DNA of the CDR3 is TGTGCCAGCACCCCAGGGGCAGGGGTCTACGAGCAGTACTTC.

CDR3 coding DNA: TGTGCCAGCAGCTTACGAATCGGGGAAGCAGGAAACACCATATATTTT. This gives the protein CASSLRIGEAGNTIYF. The genes are TRBV7-6 and TRBJ1-3; D gene unclear. Trimming took 2 bases from V and 4 from J, leaving 15 bases between them. Germline CDR1 reads SGHVS; CDR2 reads FNYEAQ. The CDR3 covers 16 residues.

This chain joins TRBV27 and TRBJ2-5; no clear D. The CDR3 runs to 15 residues. Germline V CDR1 and CDR2: MNHEY, SMNVEV (reference sequence). With 2 bases removed from V and 1 base from J, the gap between germline ends came to 11 bases. The DNA of the CDR3 is TGTGCCAGCAGTTTACTCAATTCGGGCCAAGAGACCCAGTACTTC. This codes for CASSLLNSGQETQYF.

This clonotype was seen more than once but under ten times. This chain uses TRBV7-2 with TRBJ2-6; D call uncertain. Germline lookup yields CDR1 SGHTA and CDR2 FQGNSA. The CDR3 has 14 amino acids. Trimming took off 10 bases at V and 0 bases at J, with 10 bases between the two ends. This CDR3 is CATPLVSGANVLTF. The CDR3 region has the DNA TGTGCCACCCCACTTGTCTCTGGGGCCAACGTCCTGACTTTC.

This sequence joins TRBV6-1 and TRBJ1-1, with no clear D. Deletions cut 2 bases from V and 1 base from J, with 8 bases between. The CDR3 totals 14 residues. From germline, CDR1 is MNHNS and CDR2 SASEGT. The CDR3 loop is CASSERSANTEAFF. The CDR3 bases are TGTGCCAGCAGTGAACGGTCAGCGAACACTGAAGCTTTCTTT.

This clonotype was counted a few times. V usage is TRBV3-1 and J usage is TRBJ2-7; maybe TRBD1 (5 bases). Germline V gives CDR1 LGHDT, CDR2 YNNKEL (reference sequence). With 0 bases removed from V and 2 bases from J, the gap between germline ends came to 11 bases. The CDR3 contains 15 residues. The CDR3 coding sequence is TGTGCCAGCAGCCAAGAGGCAGGGAATCCCTACGAGCAGTACTTC. Encoded protein: CASSQEAGNPYEQYF.

This clonotype was seen just once. The genes are TRBV28 and TRBJ1-4; TRBD1 matches at 7 bases. V dropped 3 bases and J dropped 5; count of bases not matched to a gene: 9. The CDR3 is 16 residues long. The germline CDR1 and CDR2 sequences are MDHEN and SYDVKM. The CDR3 reads CASSFAGGQQNEKLFF. The CDR3 DNA sequence: TGTGCCAGCAGTTTCGCTGGGGGACAGCAGAATGAAAAACTGTTTTTT.

This clonotype was observed a few times. V and J are TRBV28 and TRBJ1-2; D is uncertain. Germline V gene sequence: CDR1 MDHEN, CDR2 SYDVKM. V lost 3 bases, J lost 0 bases, and 5 bases lay in between. This CDR3 has 13 amino acids. CDR3 nucleotides: TGTGCCAGCAGTTTGTCTACTAACTATGGCTACACCTTC. It specifies CASSLSTNYGYTF.

J is TRBJ2-1 and V is TRBV29-1; D may be TRBD1 or TRBD2 (5 bases each). The CDR3 length is 13 residues. Germline V lookup: CDR1 SQVTM, CDR2 ANQGSEA. The germline V and J ends were trimmed by 0 bases and 4 bases, with 7 bases remaining between them. In nucleotides, the CDR3 is TGCAGCGTTGAAGATTGGGGGTACAATGAGCAGTTCTTC. As protein: CSVEDWGYNEQFF.

The chain has TRBV11-2 and TRBJ1-1; the D gene is possibly TRBD1 (5 bases). This CDR3 has 14 amino acids. V dropped 2 bases and J dropped 3 bases, with 10 bases sitting between them. The germline gives CDR1 SGHAT, CDR2 FQNNGV. In DNA, the CDR3 is TGTGCCAGCAGCTTATATGGGGCTGACACTGAAGCTTTCTTT. It translates to CASSLYGADTEAFF.

A few counts support this clonotype. The gene calls are TRBV12-3 or TRBV12-4 and TRBJ2-1; tentatively, D is TRBD1 (6 bases). With 5 bases removed from V and 4 bases from J, the gap between germline ends came to 15 bases. This CDR3 has 15 amino acids. CDR3: CASSPQGSAYNEQFF. The CDR3 region has the DNA TGTGCCAGCAGTCCACAGGGTTCCGCTTACAATGAGCAGTTCTTC.

This chain connects TRBV7-9 to TRBJ1-1; unclear D gene. Germline CDR1 and CDR2: SEHNR and FQNEAQ (reference sequence). Trimming cost V 4 bases and J 7 bases, with 4 bases left between them. CDR3 size: 10 residues. CDR3 nucleotide sequence: TGTGCCAGCAGCTCCATTGAAGCTTTCTTT. It is translated as CASSSIEAFF.

This clonotype came up once. The rearrangement links TRBV7-9 to TRBJ2-1, with D tentatively TRBD2 (6 bases). The CDR3 consists of 16 residues. Trimming left V 5 bases short and J 8 bases short, with 22 bases between. The V gene's germline CDR1 is SEHNR and CDR2 FQNEAQ (reference sequence). This chain's CDR3 is CASSPRAGPHWDEQFF. The CDR3 DNA sequence: TGTGCCAGCAGCCCCCGGGCGGGACCTCATTGGGATGAGCAGTTCTTC.

The J gene is TRBJ1-5, the V gene TRBV27, with a tentative D call TRBD1 (6 bases). V gave up 0 bases and J gave up 5 bases, with 14 bases separating them. CDR3 size: 16 residues. Germline lookup yields CDR1 MNHEY and CDR2 SMNVEV (reference sequence). CDR3 protein: CASSLSSQGKHQPQHF. Here the CDR3 DNA reads TGTGCCAGCAGTTTATCGTCACAGGGTAAACATCAGCCCCAGCATTTT.

The genes are TRBV6-1 and TRBJ1-6, with no clear D. The CDR3 totals 15 residues. Germline-derived CDR1 and CDR2 are MNHNS and SASEGT. V was trimmed by 6 bases and J by 0 bases, leaving 9 bases between them. CDR3 in DNA: TGTGCCAGCAGAGGTCTCAGCTCCTATAATTCACCCCTCCACTTT. Translated, it gives CASRGLSSYNSPLHF.

The J gene is TRBJ2-5, the V gene TRBV6-1, with TRBD2 matching over 14 bases. V gave up 4 bases and J gave up 4 bases; unmatched junction bases: 8. CDR3 size: 17 residues. CDR1 and CDR2 (germline): MNHNS, SASEGT. The CDR3 sequence is CASSGLAGGPNVETQYF. The CDR3 region has the DNA TGTGCCAGCAGTGGACTAGCGGGAGGGCCTAATGTAGAGACCCAGTACTTC.